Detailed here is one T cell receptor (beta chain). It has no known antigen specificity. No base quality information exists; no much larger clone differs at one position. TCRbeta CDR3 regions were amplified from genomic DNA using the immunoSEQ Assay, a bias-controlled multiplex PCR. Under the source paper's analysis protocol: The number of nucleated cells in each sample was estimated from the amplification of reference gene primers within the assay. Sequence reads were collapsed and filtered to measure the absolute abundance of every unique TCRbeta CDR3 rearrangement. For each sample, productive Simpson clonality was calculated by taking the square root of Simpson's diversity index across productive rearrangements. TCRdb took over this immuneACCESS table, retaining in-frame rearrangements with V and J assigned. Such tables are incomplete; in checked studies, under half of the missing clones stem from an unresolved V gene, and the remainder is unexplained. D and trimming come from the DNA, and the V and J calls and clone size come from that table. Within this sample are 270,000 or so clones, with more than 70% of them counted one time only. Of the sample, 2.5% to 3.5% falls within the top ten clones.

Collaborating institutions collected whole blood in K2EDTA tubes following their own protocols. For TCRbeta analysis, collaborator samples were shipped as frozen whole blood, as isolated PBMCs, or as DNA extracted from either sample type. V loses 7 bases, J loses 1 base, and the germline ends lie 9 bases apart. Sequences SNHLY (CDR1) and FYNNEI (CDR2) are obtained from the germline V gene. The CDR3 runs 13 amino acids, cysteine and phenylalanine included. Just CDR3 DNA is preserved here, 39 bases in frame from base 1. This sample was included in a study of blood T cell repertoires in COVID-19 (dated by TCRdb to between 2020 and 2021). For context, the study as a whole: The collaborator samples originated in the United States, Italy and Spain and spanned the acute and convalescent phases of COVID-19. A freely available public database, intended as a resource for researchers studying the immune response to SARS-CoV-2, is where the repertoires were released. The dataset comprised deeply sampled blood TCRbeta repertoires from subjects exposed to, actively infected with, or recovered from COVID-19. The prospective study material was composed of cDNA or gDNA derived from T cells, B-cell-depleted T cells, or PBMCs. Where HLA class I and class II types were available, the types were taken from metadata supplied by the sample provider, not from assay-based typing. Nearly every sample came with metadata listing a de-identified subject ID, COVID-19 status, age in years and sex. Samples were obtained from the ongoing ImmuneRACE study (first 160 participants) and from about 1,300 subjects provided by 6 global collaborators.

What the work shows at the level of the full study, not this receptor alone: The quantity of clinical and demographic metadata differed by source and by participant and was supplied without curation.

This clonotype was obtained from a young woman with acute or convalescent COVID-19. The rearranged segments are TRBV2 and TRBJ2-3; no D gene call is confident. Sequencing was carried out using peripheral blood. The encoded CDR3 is CASTEQRTDTQYF. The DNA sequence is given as TGTGCCAGCACCGAACAGCGCACAGATACGCAGTATTTT. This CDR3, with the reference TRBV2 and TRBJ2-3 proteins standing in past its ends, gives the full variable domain EPEVTQTPSHQVTQMGQEVILRCVPISNHLYFYWYRQILGQKVEFLVSFYNNEISEKSEIFDDQFSVERPDGSNFTLKIRSTKLEDSAMYFCASTEQRTDTQYFGPGTRLTVL.